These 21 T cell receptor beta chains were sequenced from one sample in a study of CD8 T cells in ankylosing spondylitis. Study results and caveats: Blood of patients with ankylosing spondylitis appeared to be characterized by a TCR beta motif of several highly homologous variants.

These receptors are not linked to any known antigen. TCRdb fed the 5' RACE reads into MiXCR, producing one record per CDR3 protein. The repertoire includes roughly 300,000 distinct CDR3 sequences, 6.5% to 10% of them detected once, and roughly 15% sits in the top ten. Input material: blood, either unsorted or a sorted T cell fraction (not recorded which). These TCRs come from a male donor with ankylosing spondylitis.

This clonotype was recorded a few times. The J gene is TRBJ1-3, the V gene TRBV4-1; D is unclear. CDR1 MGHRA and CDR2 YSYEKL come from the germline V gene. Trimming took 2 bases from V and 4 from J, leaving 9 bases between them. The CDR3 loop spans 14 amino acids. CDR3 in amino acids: CASSQPQRGNTIYF. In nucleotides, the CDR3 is TGCGCCAGCAGCCAACCTCAGCGGGGAAACACCATATATTTT.

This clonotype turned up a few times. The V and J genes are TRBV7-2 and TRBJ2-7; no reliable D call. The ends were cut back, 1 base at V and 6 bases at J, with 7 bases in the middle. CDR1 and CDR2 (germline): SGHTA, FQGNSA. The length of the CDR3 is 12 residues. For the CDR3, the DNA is TGTGCCAGCAGCTTAGGTCGTGTCGAGCAGTACTTC. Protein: CASSLGRVEQYF.

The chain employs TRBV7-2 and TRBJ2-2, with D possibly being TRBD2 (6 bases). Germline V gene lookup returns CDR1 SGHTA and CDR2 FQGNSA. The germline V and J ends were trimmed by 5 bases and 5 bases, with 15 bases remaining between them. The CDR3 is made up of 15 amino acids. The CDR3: CASSVPGVRTGELFF. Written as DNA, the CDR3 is TGTGCCAGCAGCGTCCCGGGAGTAAGAACCGGGGAGCTGTTTTTT.

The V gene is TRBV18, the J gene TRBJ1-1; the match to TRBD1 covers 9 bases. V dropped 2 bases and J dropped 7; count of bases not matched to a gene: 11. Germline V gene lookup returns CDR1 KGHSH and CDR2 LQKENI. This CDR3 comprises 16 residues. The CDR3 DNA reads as TGTGCCAGCTCACCAACTACAGGGGGCCGTGCAAATGAAGCTTTCTTT. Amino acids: CASSPTTGGRANEAFF.

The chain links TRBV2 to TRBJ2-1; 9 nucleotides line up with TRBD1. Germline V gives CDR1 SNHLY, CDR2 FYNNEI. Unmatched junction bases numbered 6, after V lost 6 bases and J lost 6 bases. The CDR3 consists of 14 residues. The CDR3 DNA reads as TGTGCCAGCAGCTGGGACAGGGCCCTCAATGAGCAGTTCTTC. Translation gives CASSWDRALNEQFF.

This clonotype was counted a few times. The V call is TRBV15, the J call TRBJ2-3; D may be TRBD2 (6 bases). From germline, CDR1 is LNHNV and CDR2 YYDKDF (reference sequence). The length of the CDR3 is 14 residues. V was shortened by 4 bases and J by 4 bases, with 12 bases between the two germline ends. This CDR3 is CATSNRLGSDTQYF. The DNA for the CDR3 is TGTGCCACCAGCAACCGACTAGGCTCAGATACGCAGTATTTT.

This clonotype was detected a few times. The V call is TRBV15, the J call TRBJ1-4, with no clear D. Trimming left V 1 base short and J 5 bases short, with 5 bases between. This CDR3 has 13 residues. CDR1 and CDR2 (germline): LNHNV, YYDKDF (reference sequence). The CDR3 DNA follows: TGTGCCACCAGCAGAGCTCGGAATGAAAAACTGTTTTTT. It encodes CATSRARNEKLFF.

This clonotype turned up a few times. The CDR3 DNA follows: TGCGCCAGCAGCTTGGAGGACAAAAAACTAGATACGCAGTATTTT. Residues: CASSLEDKKLDTQYF. V is TRBV5-1 and J is TRBJ2-3; a possible D gene is TRBD1 (5 bases). The germline CDR1 and CDR2 sequences are SGHRS and YFSETQ. V was clipped by 0 bases and J by 5 bases, with 13 bases between them. The CDR3 has 15 residues.

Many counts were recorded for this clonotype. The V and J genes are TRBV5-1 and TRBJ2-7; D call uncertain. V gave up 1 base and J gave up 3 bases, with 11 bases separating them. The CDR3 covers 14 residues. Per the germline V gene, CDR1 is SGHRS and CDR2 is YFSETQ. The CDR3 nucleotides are TGCGCCAGCAGCTTGCTCTACACCGACTACGAGCAGTACTTC. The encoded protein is CASSLLYTDYEQYF.

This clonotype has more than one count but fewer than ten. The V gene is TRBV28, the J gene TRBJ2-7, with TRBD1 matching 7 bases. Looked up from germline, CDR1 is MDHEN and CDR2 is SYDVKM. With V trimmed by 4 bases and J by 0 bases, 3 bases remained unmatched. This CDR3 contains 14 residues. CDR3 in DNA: TGTGCCAGCAGTTCGGGACAGCTCTCCTACGAGCAGTACTTC. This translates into CASSSGQLSYEQYF.

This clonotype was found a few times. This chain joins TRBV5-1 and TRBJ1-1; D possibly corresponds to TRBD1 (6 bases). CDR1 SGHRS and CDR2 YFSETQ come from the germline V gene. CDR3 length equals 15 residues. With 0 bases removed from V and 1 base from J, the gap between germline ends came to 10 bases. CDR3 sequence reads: CASSLVLDRNTEAFF. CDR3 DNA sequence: TGCGCCAGCAGCTTGGTGTTGGACAGGAACACTGAAGCTTTCTTT. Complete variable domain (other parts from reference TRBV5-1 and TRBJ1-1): KAGVTQTPRYLIKTRGQQVTLSCSPISGHRSVSWYQQTPGQGLQFLFEYFSETQRNKGNFPGRFSGRQFSNSRSEMNVSTLELGDSALYLCASSLVLDRNTEAFFGQGTRLTVV.

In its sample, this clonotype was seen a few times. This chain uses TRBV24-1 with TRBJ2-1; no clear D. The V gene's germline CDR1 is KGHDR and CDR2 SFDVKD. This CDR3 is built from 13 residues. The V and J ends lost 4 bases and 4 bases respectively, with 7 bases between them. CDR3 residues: CATSEGYYNEQFF. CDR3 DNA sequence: TGTGCCACCAGTGAGGGCTATTACAATGAGCAGTTCTTC.

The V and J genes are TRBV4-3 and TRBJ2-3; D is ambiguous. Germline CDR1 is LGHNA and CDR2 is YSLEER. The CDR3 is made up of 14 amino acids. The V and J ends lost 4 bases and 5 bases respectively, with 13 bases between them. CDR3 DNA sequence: TGCGCCAGCAGCCGATCGGCGGCCAGAGATACGCAGTATTTT. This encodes CASSRSAARDTQYF.

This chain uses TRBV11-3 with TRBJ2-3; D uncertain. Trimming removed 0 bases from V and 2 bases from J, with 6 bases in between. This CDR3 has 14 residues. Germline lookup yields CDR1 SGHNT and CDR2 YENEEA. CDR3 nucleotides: TGTGCCAGCAGCTTAGACGGTTTCACAGATACGCAGTATTTT. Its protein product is CASSLDGFTDTQYF.

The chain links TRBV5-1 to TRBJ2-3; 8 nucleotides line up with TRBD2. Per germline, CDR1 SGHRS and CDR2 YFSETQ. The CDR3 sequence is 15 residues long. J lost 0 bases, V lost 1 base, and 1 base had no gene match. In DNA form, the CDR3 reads TGCGCCAGCAGCTTGAGCGGGAGCAGCACAGATACGCAGTATTTT. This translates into CASSLSGSSTDTQYF. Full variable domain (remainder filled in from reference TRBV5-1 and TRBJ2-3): KAGVTQTPRYLIKTRGQQVTLSCSPISGHRSVSWYQQTPGQGLQFLFEYFSETQRNKGNFPGRFSGRQFSNSRSEMNVSTLELGDSALYLCASSLSGSSTDTQYFGPGTRLTVL.

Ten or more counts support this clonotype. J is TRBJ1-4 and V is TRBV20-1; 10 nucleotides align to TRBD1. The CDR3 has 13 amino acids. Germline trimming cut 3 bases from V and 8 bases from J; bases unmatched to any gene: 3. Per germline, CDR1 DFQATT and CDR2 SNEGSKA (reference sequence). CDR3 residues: CSARGTGVEKLFF. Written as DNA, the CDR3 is TGCAGTGCTAGGGGGACAGGGGTCGAAAAACTGTTTTTT.

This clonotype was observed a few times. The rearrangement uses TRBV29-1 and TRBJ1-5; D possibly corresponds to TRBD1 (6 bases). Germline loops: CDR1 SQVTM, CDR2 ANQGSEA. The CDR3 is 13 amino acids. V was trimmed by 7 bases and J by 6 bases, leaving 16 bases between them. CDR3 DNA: TGCAGCGCGACAGGTGAATTGGGTCAGCCCCAGCATTTT. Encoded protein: CSATGELGQPQHF. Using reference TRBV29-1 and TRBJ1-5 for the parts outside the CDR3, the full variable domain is SAVISQKPSRDICQRGTSLTIQCQVDSQVTMMFWYRQQPGQSLTLIATANQGSEATYESGFVIDKFPISRPNLTFSTLTVSNMSPEDSSIYLCSATGELGQPQHFGDGTRLSIL.

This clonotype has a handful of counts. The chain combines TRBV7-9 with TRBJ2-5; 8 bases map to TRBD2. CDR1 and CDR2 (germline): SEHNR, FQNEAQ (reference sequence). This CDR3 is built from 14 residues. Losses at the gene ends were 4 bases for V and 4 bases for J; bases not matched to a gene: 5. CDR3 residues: CASSSGTRGETQYF. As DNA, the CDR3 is TGTGCCAGCAGCTCCGGGACTAGGGGAGAGACCCAGTACTTC.

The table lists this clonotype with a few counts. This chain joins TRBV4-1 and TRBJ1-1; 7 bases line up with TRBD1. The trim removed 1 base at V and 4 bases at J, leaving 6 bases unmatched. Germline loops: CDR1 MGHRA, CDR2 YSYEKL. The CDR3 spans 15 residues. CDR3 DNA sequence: TGCGCCAGCAGCCAAGCGACAGGGAGTGGCACTGAAGCTTTCTTT. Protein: CASSQATGSGTEAFF.

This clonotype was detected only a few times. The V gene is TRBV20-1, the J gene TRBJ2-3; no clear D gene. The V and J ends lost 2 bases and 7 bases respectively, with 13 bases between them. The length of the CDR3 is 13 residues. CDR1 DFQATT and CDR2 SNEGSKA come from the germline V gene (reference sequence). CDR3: CSARSSLGNTQYF. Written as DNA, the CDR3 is TGCAGTGCTAGATCATCTTTAGGGAATACGCAGTATTTT.

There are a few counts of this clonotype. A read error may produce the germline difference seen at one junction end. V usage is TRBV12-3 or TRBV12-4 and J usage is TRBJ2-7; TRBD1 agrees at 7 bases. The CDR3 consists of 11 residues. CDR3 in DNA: TGTGCCAGCAGCAGAGGGGGCCGGGTGGTCTTC. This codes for CASSRGGRVVF.